This T cell receptor (beta chain) came from a study of shared clonotypes between healthy human individuals. The wider study: Aged 18 to 49, the donors were a couple of women and a few men. Per-donor plates numbered three CD4 naive, three CD4 memory, two CD8 naive and one CD8 memory. Overall study results and limits: There were few donors, and this limited the genetic and exposure-history diversity represented. As a rule, naive subsets had a larger estimated richness than memory subsets.

On this clone itself: Its antigen remains unidentified.

In the naive CD8 group, cells lacked CD45RO and were positively selected for CCR7, so terminally differentiated effector memory CD45RA+ cells were left out. Germline V gives CDR1 MNHEY, CDR2 SVGAGI. The CDR3 runs to 15 residues. V lost 2 bases to trimming and J lost 6 bases; unmatched junction nucleotides: 5. Generated by immunoSEQ multiplex PCR, the TCRdb table keeps only in-frame clones and is missing some. Of around 2.1 million clones in the sample, about 92% were seen once. This receptor was identified in a man aged 18 to 30 in good health. Some clones in this sample may be carry-over from other donors' samples. The chain has TRBV6-5 and TRBJ2-7; 12 positions match TRBD1. The source material was naive CD8+ T cells from PBMCs. The CDR3 region has the DNA TGTGCCAGCAGTTACGGGACAGGGGGCGAAGGCGAGCAGTACTTC. Protein product: CASSYGTGGEGEQYF.